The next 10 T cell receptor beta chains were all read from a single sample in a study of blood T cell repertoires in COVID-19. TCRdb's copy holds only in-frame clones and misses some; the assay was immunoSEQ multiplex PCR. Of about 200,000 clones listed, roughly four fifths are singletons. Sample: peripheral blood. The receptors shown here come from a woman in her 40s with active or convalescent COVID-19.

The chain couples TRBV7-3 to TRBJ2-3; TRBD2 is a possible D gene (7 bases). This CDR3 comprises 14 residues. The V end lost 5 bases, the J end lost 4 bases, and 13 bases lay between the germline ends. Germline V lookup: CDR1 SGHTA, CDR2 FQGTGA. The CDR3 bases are TGTGCCAGCAGCATCCAAGGGGGGGCAGATACGCAGTATTTT. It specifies CASSIQGGADTQYF.

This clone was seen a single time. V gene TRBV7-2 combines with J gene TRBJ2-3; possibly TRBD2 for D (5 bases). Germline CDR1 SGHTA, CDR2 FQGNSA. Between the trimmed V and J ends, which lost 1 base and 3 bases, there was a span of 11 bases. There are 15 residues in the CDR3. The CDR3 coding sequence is TGTGCCAGCAGCTTAGTCGCAGGACTTACAGATACGCAGTATTTT. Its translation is CASSLVAGLTDTQYF.

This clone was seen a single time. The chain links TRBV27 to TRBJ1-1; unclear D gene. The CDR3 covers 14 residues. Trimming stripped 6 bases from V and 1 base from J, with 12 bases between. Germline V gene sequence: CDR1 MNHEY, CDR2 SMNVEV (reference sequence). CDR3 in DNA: TGTGCCAGCAGCCTCCTTGGAGGGAACACTGAAGCTTTCTTT. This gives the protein CASSLLGGNTEAFF.

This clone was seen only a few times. The DNA of the CDR3 is TGTGCCAGCAGCGTCGGCGGGGCTACCTCCAATGAGCAGTTCTTC. Protein product: CASSVGGATSNEQFF. This chain joins TRBV9 and TRBJ2-1; a weak D match, TRBD2 (6 bases). Looked up from germline, CDR1 is SGDLS and CDR2 is YYNGEE. This CDR3 contains 15 residues. Trimming took 2 bases from V and 6 from J, leaving 15 bases between them.

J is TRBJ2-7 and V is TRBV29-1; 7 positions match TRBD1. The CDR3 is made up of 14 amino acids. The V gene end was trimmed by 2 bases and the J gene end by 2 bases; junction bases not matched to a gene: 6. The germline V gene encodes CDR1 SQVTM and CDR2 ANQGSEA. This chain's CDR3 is CSVEWPGQTYEQYF. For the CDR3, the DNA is TGCAGCGTTGAATGGCCGGGACAGACCTACGAGCAGTACTTC.

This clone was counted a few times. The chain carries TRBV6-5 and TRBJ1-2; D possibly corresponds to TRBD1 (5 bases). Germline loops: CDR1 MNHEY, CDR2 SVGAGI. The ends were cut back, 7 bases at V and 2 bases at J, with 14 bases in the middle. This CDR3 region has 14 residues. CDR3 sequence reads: CASTPGGGNYGYTF. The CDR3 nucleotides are TGTGCCAGCACCCCCGGGGGGGGAAACTATGGCTACACCTTC.

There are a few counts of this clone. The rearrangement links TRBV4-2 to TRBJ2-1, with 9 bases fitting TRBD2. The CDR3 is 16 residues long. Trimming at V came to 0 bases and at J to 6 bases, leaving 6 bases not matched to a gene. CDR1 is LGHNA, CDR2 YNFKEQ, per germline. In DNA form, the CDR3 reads TGTGCCAGCAGCCAAGATGTAGCGGGAGTAGGCAATGAGCAGTTCTTC. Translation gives CASSQDVAGVGNEQFF.

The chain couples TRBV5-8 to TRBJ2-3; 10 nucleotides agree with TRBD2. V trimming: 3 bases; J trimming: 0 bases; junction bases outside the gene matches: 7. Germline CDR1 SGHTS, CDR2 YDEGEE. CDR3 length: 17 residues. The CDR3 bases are TGTGCCAGCAGCTGGACTAGCGGAATCGGTAGCACAGATACGCAGTATTTT. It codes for CASSWTSGIGSTDTQYF.

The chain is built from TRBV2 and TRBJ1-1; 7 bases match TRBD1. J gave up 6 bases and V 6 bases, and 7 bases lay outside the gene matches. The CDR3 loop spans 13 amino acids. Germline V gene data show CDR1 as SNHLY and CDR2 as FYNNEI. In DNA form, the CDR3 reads TGTGCCAGCAGAGGAACAGGGGTTGCTGAAGCTTTCTTT. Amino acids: CASRGTGVAEAFF.

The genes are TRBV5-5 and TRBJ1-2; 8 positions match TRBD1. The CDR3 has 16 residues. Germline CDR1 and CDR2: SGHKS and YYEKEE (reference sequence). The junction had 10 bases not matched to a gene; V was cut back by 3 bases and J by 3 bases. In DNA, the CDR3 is TGTGCCAGCAGCTGGGACAGGAGCCCTTCGGACTATGGCTACACCTTC. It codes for CASSWDRSPSDYGYTF.